This T cell receptor beta chain was sequenced during a study of blood T cells in healthy people across ages (dated by TCRdb to about 2015). Study-level background: In model experiments, template switching captured roughly one uniquely barcoded TCR beta cDNA molecule for every two T cells. Age-related changes in TCR beta repertoire diversity were measured in the study by deep sequencing normalized with unique cDNA molecular identifiers. For two donors (one aged 18 to 30 and one aged 80 or older), the study analyzed two additional independent replicas of 1 million unique cDNA reads from the same blood draw. Donors were grouped into four age groups: young (average approximately 16 years), middle-aged (39), aged (approximately 67) and long-lived (roughly 80).

Systemically healthy Caucasian individuals from Russia, 35 to 50 in total and aged 6 to 90 years, were included as donors. Around 10 milliliters of peripheral blood were collected from each donor into EDTA-treated Vacutainer tubes. Ficoll-Paque density-gradient centrifugation was used to isolate PBMCs, with at least 6 million per sample. Total RNA was extracted from PBMCs with Trizol reagent, with at least 5.5 micrograms obtained per sample. For every donor, an aliquot of PBMCs went through flow cytometry to measure the percentages of naive CD45RAhigh/CD27high T cells. For this clonotype: Its antigen target is currently unknown. Qualities for individual bases were not recorded, and no much larger clone is one base off.

The library was generated by 5' RACE. The data were produced on an Illumina HiSeq 2500. The second PCR ran for roughly 7 to 11 cycles and used a J-beta primer mix along with a sample-barcoded 5' primer. A unique molecular identifier was introduced onto each TCR beta cDNA molecule by a template-switch 5' adaptor carrying 12 random nucleotides. Each sample yielded at least 2.5 million CDR3-containing paired-end reads. First-strand cDNA was synthesized from all RNA with the Mint cDNA synthesis kit, primed by a TRBC-specific oligonucleotide. All cDNA was treated with uracil-DNA glycosylase and then went through a first 18-cycle PCR with the universal primers M1SS and BC2_uni_R. As for the original processing: For normalization, 1 million high-quality reads were randomly selected from each sample, with every read carrying a distinct molecular identifier. Instead of being binned into consensus sequences, reads with shared molecular identifiers were discarded. MiTCR, run with a Q25 quality threshold and the strictest error-elimination algorithm, handled CDR3 identification, clonotype clustering and error correction. Lower-bound total TCR beta diversity was estimated with a nonparametric unseen species model using Euler transformation. TCRdb reprocessing: public reads trimmed at Q25 with fastp, clones called with MiXCR, in-frame beta chains kept. A single entry per CDR3 protein holds the most common genes and DNA from its merged rows. For this entry, the V and J calls and clone size follow TCRdb and not the study's own pipeline. The sample data list 800,000 to 950,000 distinct CDR3 sequences, and 25% to 30% of these were observed just once. The ten largest clones take up roughly a tenth of the sample.

The germline V gene supplies CDR1 SGHVS and CDR2 FQNEAQ. The CDR3 runs 15 residues from the cysteine to the phenylalanine. Just the 45-base CDR3 DNA is kept, in frame starting at base 1. The germline V end is reduced by 6 bases and the J end by 1 base; junction bases left unmatched: 5. Study-wide findings and limitations: The percentage of naive T cells measured by flow cytometry correlated strongly with observed TCR beta diversity. Compared with the aged group, more naive CD4+ T cells, fewer expanded clones and increased TCR diversity were shown by the long-lived group, suggesting age selection. Estimates of total diversity based on one million sequenced T cells were considered lower bounds and underestimates. Observed TCR beta diversity per million T cells fell roughly linearly with age, and a significant reduction was already apparent by age roughly 40. Because profiling used bulk unsorted PBMCs, naive and antigen-experienced compartments could not be compared conclusively. Donor CMV infection status was unknown, potentially confounding age-related changes in expanded clonotypes.

These data also featured in a second study, about T cells of mothers and their children. That second publication adds: Nine systemically healthy Caucasian individuals, comprising three mothers and their six children, were included as donors. cDNA synthesis used all of the extracted RNA, with roughly 1.5 ug of RNA in each 15 ul reaction. In the second PCR, the M1S primer added sample barcodes and 2-4 random nucleotides. Over 8 million TCR beta CDR3 reads were obtained for each mother, and millions of reads were obtained for each child. TCR recombination output is similarly shaped by thymic selection in related and unrelated pairs, with a minor effect exerted by inherited differences. Normalized repertoire overlap was always found to be slightly, but never significantly, higher in related mother-child pairs than in unrelated mother-child pairs. With a sensitivity of approximately 100 clones per million clonotypes, no persistent microchimeric T cell clones were detected. In the study, deep NGS was used to compare the TCR beta repertoires of mothers and children, and features distinguishing related mother-child pairs from unrelated individuals were sought. The mean age was about 37 +/- 4 years for the mothers and about 12 +/- 4 years for the children. Libraries were sequenced on Illumina HiSeq 2000 with 100+100 nt paired-end reads after adapter ligation with NEBNext reagents. To avoid cross-contamination, the mother libraries and the child libraries were prepared a month apart and sequenced in separate runs. Each donor had between 500,000 and 2,000,000 distinct TCR beta clonotypes identified. Naive TCR beta clonotypes were estimated from low-frequency clonotypes matched to each donor's FACS-determined naive share, without sorting.

The source material was blood. The chain is encoded by TRBV7-8 joined to TRBJ2-3; TRBD2 lines up with 9 middle nucleotides. This sequence originates from a woman aged 40 to 55 in good health. The CDR3 in this case is CASRFQRGGTDTQYF. The DNA sequence follows: TGTGCCAGCAGGTTCCAGCGGGGGGGCACAGATACGCAGTATTTT. Reference TRBV7-8 and TRBJ2-3 genes cover what lies past the CDR3, so the full variable domain is GAGVSQSPRYKVAKRGQDVALRCDPISGHVSLFWYQQALGQGPEFLTYFQNEAQLDKSGLPSDRFFAERPEGSVSTLKIQRTQQEDSAVYLCASRFQRGGTDTQYFGPGTRLTVL.